These T cell receptor beta chains were read from a single sample in a study of blood T cell repertoires in COVID-19. Assay used: immunoSEQ multiplex PCR; TCRdb lists only in-frame clones, some missing. The data show fewer than 45,000 clones, over 70% seen once. Sequenced input: peripheral blood. The receptors here all came from a man between 65 and 79 years old with acute or convalescent COVID-19. The CDR3 runs from the conserved cysteine through the conserved F or W. D genes are given only for firm matches. Only some rows state a clone size, as once, few, many or a class for expanded clones.

.,TRBV4-2,TRBJ2-5,.,CASSQVGVSNRETQYF,TGTGCCAGCAGCCAAGTCGGGGTCTCGAACCGAGAGACCCAGTACTTC
TRBD1,TRBV10-2,TRBJ1-2,.,CASSGTGTVNYYGYTF,TGCGCCAGCAGTGGTACCGGGACAGTCAACTACTATGGCTACACCTTC
.,TRBV18,TRBJ1-6,.,CASSPGQGNSPLHF,TGTGCCAGCTCACCAGGGCAGGGTAATTCACCCCTCCACTTT
.,TRBV6-2/TRBV6-3,TRBJ1-2,.,CASSTDRVDYGYTF,TGTGCCAGCAGTACTGACAGAGTTGACTATGGCTACACCTTC
TRBD1,TRBV27,TRBJ1-4,once,CASSFRQGRDNEKLFF,TGTGCCAGCAGTTTCCGACAGGGGAGGGATAATGAAAAACTGTTTTTT
.,TRBV7-3,TRBJ1-1,once,CASSLGHSNTEAFF,TGTGCCAGCAGCTTAGGGCACTCGAACACTGAAGCTTTCTTT
.,TRBV4-1,TRBJ1-5,.,CASSHTGSGQPQHF,TGCGCCAGCAGCCATACAGGGAGTGGGCAGCCCCAGCATTTT
.,TRBV9,TRBJ1-5,medium-sized,CASSVGEYQPQHF,TGTGCCAGCAGTGTTGGTGAGTATCAGCCCCAGCATTTT
TRBD2,TRBV7-9,TRBJ2-5,.,CASSLSSGGSLKETQYF,TGTGCCAGCAGCTTATCTAGCGGGGGGTCCTTAAAAGAGACCCAGTACTTC
.,TRBV13,TRBJ2-7,.,CASSLGLRFVYEQYF,TGTGCCAGCAGCTTAGGCCTTCGGTTTGTCTACGAGCAGTACTTC
.,TRBV7-9,TRBJ1-4,.,CASSFRGSEKLFF,TGTGCCAGCAGCTTCCGGGGAAGCGAAAAACTGTTTTTT
.,TRBV7-2,TRBJ2-7,once,CASSQLVVNSYEQYF,TGTGCCAGCAGTCAACTAGTGGTGAACTCCTACGAGCAGTACTTC
.,TRBV10-3,TRBJ2-1,.,CAISEREYGSYNEQFF,TGTGCCATCAGTGAGCGGGAGTACGGCTCCTACAATGAGCAGTTCTTC
.,TRBV7-9,TRBJ1-1,.,CASSPQPQNTEAFF,TGTGCCAGCAGCCCACAACCTCAGAACACTGAAGCTTTCTTT
TRBD1,TRBV2,TRBJ2-3,.,CASRLRTGGSDTQYF,TGTGCCAGCAGACTCAGGACAGGGGGGTCAGATACGCAGTATTTT
TRBD1,TRBV7-9,TRBJ1-1,.,CASSWNRDRNTEAFF,TGTGCCAGCAGCTGGAACCGGGACAGGAACACTGAAGCTTTCTTT
.,TRBV5-1,TRBJ1-1,.,CASSDGAVPEAFF,TGCGCCAGCAGCGATGGGGCAGTTCCTGAAGCTTTCTTT
TRBD1,TRBV6-2/TRBV6-3,TRBJ1-2,.,CASSSHRGWYGYTF,TGTGCCAGCAGTTCGCACAGGGGATGGTATGGCTACACCTTC
TRBD1,TRBV4-2,TRBJ1-3,.,CASSQEAPGQGKGNTIYF,TGTGCCAGCAGCCAAGAGGCGCCCGGACAGGGGAAAGGAAACACCATATATTTT
TRBD2,TRBV5-4,TRBJ2-3,.,CASSLGGGSGGPGWQYF,TGTGCCAGCAGCTTGGGAGGGGGTAGCGGGGGCCCGGGTTGGCAGTATTTT
.,TRBV7-2,TRBJ2-6,once,CASSLQGANVLTF,TGTGCCAGCAGCTTACAGGGGGCCAACGTCCTGACTTTC
.,TRBV7-9,TRBJ1-1,.,CASSPTGVNTEAFF,TGTGCCAGCAGTCCGACAGGAGTGAACACTGAAGCTTTCTTT
TRBD1,TRBV19,TRBJ1-1,.,CASSSRGRTEAFF,TGTGCCAGTAGTTCCAGGGGGCGGACTGAAGCTTTCTTT
.,TRBV6-1,TRBJ1-2,few,CASSEAIGGYGYTF,TGTGCCAGCAGTGAAGCGATCGGGGGCTATGGCTACACCTTC
TRBD1,TRBV5-1,TRBJ1-1,.,CASSATGAPNTEAFF,TGCGCCAGCAGCGCGACAGGGGCCCCGAACACTGAAGCTTTCTTT
.,TRBV9,TRBJ1-2,.,CASSVASGGINGYTF,TGTGCCAGCAGCGTAGCTTCTGGGGGCATCAATGGCTACACCTTC
.,TRBV5-1,TRBJ2-7,.,CASNPTASTYEQYF,TGCGCCAGCAATCCGACAGCGTCGACCTACGAGCAGTACTTC
TRBD2,TRBV6-2/TRBV6-3,TRBJ2-3,few,CASSLLAGAPDTQYF,TGTGCCAGCAGTTTACTAGCGGGGGCCCCAGATACGCAGTATTTT
.,TRBV6-2/TRBV6-3,TRBJ1-2,.,CASSDAAPRGYTF,TGTGCCAGCAGTGACGCGGCCCCTCGTGGCTACACCTTC
.,TRBV4-1,TRBJ1-4,once,CASSQVWAGETNEKLFF,TGCGCCAGCAGCCAAGTCTGGGCGGGGGAGACTAATGAAAAACTGTTTTTT
TRBD1,TRBV9,TRBJ1-2,.,CASSVRDSELYGYTF,TGTGCCAGCAGCGTCCGGGACAGCGAGCTCTATGGCTACACCTTC
.,TRBV5-1,TRBJ1-5,.,CASSSSDSNQPQHF,TGCGCCAGCAGCTCGTCAGATAGCAATCAGCCCCAGCATTTT
TRBD1,TRBV2,TRBJ1-5,.,CASSKEGAGNQPQHF,TGTGCCAGCAGTAAAGAGGGGGCTGGCAATCAGCCCCAGCATTTT
.,TRBV2,TRBJ1-6,.,CASSDGQGNSPLHF,TGTGCCAGCAGTGATGGTCAGGGAAATTCACCCCTCCACTTT
.,TRBV2,TRBJ1-5,.,CASSLQGQPQHF,TGTGCCAGTTCCCTACAGGGCCAGCCCCAGCATTTT
TRBD1,TRBV30,TRBJ2-7,.,CAWSVGTGGLYEQYF,TGTGCCTGGAGTGTAGGTACAGGGGGCTTGTACGAGCAGTACTTC
TRBD1,TRBV30,TRBJ1-5,.,CAWSPGDRVNQPQHF,TGTGCCTGGAGTCCCGGGGACAGGGTAAATCAGCCCCAGCATTTT
TRBD2,TRBV7-2,TRBJ2-5,.,CASSLDRQRGETQYF,TGTGCCAGCAGCCTCGACAGGCAGCGGGGGGAGACCCAGTACTTC
.,TRBV11-2,TRBJ1-1,.,CASSPRAGTEAFF,TGTGCCAGCAGCCCCAGGGCTGGGACTGAAGCTTTCTTT
TRBD2,TRBV6-2/TRBV6-3,TRBJ2-3,.,CASSYSTTPGSGGTDTQYF,TGTGCCAGCAGTTACTCGACTACCCCTGGTAGCGGGGGCACAGATACGCAGTATTTT
TRBD1,TRBV6-2/TRBV6-3,TRBJ1-2,.,CASSKTTGNYGYTF,TGTGCCAGCAGTAAAACGACAGGGAACTATGGCTACACCTTC
TRBD1,TRBV12-3/TRBV12-4,TRBJ2-7,once,CASSRQGYEQYF,TGTGCCAGCAGTCGACAGGGGTACGAGCAGTACTTC